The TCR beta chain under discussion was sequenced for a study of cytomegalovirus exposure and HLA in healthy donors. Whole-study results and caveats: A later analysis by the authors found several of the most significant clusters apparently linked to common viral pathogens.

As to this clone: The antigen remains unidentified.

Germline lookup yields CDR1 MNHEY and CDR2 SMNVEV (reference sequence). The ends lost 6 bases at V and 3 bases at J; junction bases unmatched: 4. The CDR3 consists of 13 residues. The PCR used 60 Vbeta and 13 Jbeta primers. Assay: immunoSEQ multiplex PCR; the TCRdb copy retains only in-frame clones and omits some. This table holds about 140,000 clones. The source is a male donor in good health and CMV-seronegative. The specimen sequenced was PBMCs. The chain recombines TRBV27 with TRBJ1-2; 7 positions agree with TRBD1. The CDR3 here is CASSLTGYYGYTF. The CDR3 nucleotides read TGTGCCAGCAGCTTGACAGGGTACTATGGCTACACCTTC.